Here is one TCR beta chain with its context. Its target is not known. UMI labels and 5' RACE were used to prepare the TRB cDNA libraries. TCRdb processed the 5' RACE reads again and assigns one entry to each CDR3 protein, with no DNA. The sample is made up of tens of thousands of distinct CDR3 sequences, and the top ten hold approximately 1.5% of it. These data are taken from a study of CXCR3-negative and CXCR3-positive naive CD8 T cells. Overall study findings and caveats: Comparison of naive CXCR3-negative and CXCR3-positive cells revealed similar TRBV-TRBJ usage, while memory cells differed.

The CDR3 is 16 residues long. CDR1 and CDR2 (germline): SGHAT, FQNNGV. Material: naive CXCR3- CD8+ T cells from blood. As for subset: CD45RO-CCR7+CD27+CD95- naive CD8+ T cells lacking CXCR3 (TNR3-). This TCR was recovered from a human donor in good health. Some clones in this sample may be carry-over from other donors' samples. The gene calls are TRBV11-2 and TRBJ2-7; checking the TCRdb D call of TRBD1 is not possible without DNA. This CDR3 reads CASSADPTGNAYEQYF.